The entry that follows covers one T cell receptor beta chain sequence. Its antigen is still unknown. The data were obtained in a study of T cell responses to AZD1222 COVID-19 vaccine. Study-level findings and limits: Targeting of unmutated variant regions was reportedly seen in nearly half of spike-specific TCRs. Most donors were white British and more were female, and clonal diversity was possibly underestimated. Only five or six individuals given AZD1222 were seropositive at baseline.

The CDR3 covers 16 residues. Looked up from germline, CDR1 is WSHSY and CDR2 is SAAADI. The ends were cut back, 4 bases at V and 0 bases at J, with 13 bases in the middle. Repertoires were generated with immunoSEQ multiplex PCR, while TCRdb's copy carries only in-frame clones and drops some. Of about 120,000 clones listed, 85% to 95% are singletons. This specimen consisted of peripheral blood, obtained 28 days after the second AZD1222 dose. V is TRBV10-2 and J is TRBJ1-5, with D tentatively TRBD1 (6 bases). The receptor comes from an adult who received the AZD1222 COVID-19 vaccine. The CDR3 is CASSVGGRHSNQPQHF. CDR3 DNA: TGCGCCAGCAGTGTGGGGGGCAGACATAGCAATCAGCCCCAGCATTTT.